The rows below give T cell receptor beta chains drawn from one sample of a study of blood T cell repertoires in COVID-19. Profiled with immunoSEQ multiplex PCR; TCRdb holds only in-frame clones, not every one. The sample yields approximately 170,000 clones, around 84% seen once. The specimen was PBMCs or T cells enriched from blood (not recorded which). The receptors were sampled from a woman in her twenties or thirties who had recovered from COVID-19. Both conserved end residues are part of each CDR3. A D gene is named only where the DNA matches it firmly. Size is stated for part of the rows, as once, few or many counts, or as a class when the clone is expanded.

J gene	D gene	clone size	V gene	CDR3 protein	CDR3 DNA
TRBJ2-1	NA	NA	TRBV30	CAWKSGQSSYNEQFF	TGTGCCTGGAAAAGCGGGCAGAGCTCCTACAATGAGCAGTTCTTC
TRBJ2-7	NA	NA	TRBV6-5	CASRYGNLQGTEQYF	TGTGCCAGCAGATACGGAAACCTACAGGGTACCGAGCAGTACTTC
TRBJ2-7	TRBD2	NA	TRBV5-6	CASSPRTSSEQYF	TGTGCCAGCAGCCCCCGGACTAGCAGCGAGCAGTACTTC
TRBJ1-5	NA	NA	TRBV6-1	CASSEVGHSNQPQHF	TGTGCCAGCAGTGAAGTGGGCCATAGCAATCAGCCCCAGCATTTT
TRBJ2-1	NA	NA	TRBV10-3	CAISESLGPKFF	TGTGCCATCAGTGAGTCATTGGGGCCGAAGTTCTTC
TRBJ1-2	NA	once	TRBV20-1	CSGPNFEGYTF	TGCAGTGGCCCTAACTTTGAGGGCTACACCTTC
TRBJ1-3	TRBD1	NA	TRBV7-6	CASSLAPQGVRNTIYF	TGTGCCAGCAGCTTAGCACCACAGGGGGTTAGAAACACCATATATTTT
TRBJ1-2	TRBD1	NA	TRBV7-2	CASSSPETGGNYGYTF	TGTGCCAGCAGCTCGCCTGAGACAGGGGGTAACTATGGCTACACCTTC
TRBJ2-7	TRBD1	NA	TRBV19	CASSIGTGGTYEQYF	TGTGCCAGTAGTATAGGGACAGGGGGCACGTACGAGCAGTACTTC
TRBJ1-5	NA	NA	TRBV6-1	CASSESRNQPQHF	TGTGCCAGCAGTGAGTCCCGGAATCAGCCCCAGCATTTT
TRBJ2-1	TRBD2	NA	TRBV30	CAWSVSGTPYNEQFF	TGTGCCTGGAGTGTCAGCGGGACCCCCTACAATGAGCAGTTCTTC
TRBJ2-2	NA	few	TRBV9	CASRRGGEAGELFF	TGTGCCAGCCGGAGGGGGGGAGAGGCCGGGGAGCTGTTTTTT
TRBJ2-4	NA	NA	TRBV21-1	CASSKRGLAKNIQYF	TGTGCCAGCAGCAAACGAGGGCTAGCCAAAAACATTCAGTACTTC
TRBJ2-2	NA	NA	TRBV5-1	CASSLSVGTTGELFF	TGCGCCAGCAGCCTCTCGGTAGGGACAACCGGGGAGCTGTTTTTT
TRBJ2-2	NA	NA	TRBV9	CASSPIAGDLGTGELFF	TGTGCCAGCAGCCCGATTGCTGGGGACTTAGGCACCGGGGAGCTGTTTTTT
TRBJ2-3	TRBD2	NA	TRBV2	CASPNTSGVTDTQYF	TGTGCCAGCCCAAACACTAGCGGGGTTACAGATACGCAGTATTTT
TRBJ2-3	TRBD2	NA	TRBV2	CASIARTSGVNTDTQYF	TGTGCCAGCATAGCCCGGACTAGCGGGGTCAACACAGATACGCAGTATTTT
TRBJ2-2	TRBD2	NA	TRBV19	CASSTGGANTGELFF	TGTGCCAGTAGTACGGGGGGAGCGAACACCGGGGAGCTGTTTTTT
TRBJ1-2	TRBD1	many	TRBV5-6	CASSPLIRGSWGYTF	TGTGCCAGCAGCCCCCTAATCAGGGGGTCATGGGGCTACACCTTC
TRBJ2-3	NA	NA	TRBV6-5	CASSYSRPGGTDTQYF	TGTGCCAGCAGTTACTCACGGCCCGGAGGCACAGATACGCAGTATTTT
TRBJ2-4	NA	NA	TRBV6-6	CASSEVKNIQYF	TGTGCCAGCTCCGAGGTCAAAAACATTCAGTACTTC
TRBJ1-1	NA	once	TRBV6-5	CASSYNGALGTEAFF	TGTGCCAGCAGTTACAATGGGGCCCTAGGAACTGAAGCTTTCTTT
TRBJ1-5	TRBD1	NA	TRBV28	CASSLGGQGSNQPQHF	TGTGCCAGCAGTTTGGGGGGACAGGGGAGCAATCAGCCCCAGCATTTT
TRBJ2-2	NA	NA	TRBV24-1	CATSDLQARGANTGELFF	TGTGCCACCAGTGATTTGCAGGCCAGGGGAGCGAACACCGGGGAGCTGTTTTTT
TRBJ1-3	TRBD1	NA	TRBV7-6	CASSLEGQGAPGNTIYF	TGTGCCAGCAGCTTAGAGGGACAGGGGGCGCCTGGAAACACCATATATTTT
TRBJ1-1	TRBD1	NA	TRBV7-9	CASSVGQVNTEAFF	TGTGCCAGCAGCGTGGGACAGGTGAACACTGAAGCTTTCTTT
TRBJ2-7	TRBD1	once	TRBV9	CASSSTGAYEQYF	TGTGCCAGCAGCTCGACAGGGGCCTACGAGCAGTACTTC
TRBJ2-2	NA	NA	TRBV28	CAGGRVGTGELFF	TGTGCCGGGGGCAGGGTAGGCACCGGGGAGCTGTTTTTT
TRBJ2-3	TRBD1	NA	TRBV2	CASKVTGPGDTQYF	TGTGCCAGCAAGGTGACAGGGCCAGGAGATACGCAGTATTTT
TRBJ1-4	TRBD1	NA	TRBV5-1	CASSPVQGQSEKLFF	TGCGCCAGCAGCCCGGTACAGGGGCAGAGTGAAAAACTGTTTTTT
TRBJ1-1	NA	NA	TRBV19	CASSIHETGEAFF	TGTGCCAGTAGTATTCACGAGACGGGTGAAGCTTTCTTT
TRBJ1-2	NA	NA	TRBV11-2	CASSLDRVQTF	TGTGCCAGCAGCTTAGACAGGGTCCAGACCTTC
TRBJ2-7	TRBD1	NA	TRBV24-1	CATSAPKGTGTYEQYF	TGTGCCACCAGTGCCCCGAAGGGGACAGGCACATACGAGCAGTACTTC